Below are 26 T cell receptor beta chains sequenced from a single sample in a study of shared clonotypes between healthy human individuals. The data were produced by immunoSEQ multiplex PCR, yet TCRdb's version contains in-frame clones alone and is incomplete. The repertoire has around 1.1 million clones, roughly 80% of them found once; the top ten carry more than 0.85%. The specimen was memory CD4+ T cells from PBMCs. Stated subset: CD45RA-negative fraction. The receptors were sampled from a man younger than 35 in good health. Some clones in this sample may be carry-over from other donors' samples.

V gene TRBV2 combines with J gene TRBJ2-1, with 14 nucleotides matching TRBD2. J gave up 16 bases and V 7 bases, and 3 bases lay outside the gene matches. The CDR3 has 11 residues. In germline, CDR1 is SNHLY, CDR2 FYNNEI. This CDR3 reads CASMTSGGEFF. As DNA, the CDR3 is TGTGCCAGCATGACTAGCGGGGGGGAATTCTTC.

The chain carries TRBV11-2 and TRBJ2-2; 7 bases match TRBD2. There are 17 residues in the CDR3. V shed 5 bases and J 6 bases; nucleotides not matched to a gene: 15. Germline values: CDR1 SGHAT, CDR2 FQNNGV. CDR3 residues: CASSLMSGIYGAGELFF. The CDR3 region has the DNA TGTGCCAGCAGCCTAATGAGCGGGATCTACGGGGCCGGGGAGCTGTTTTTT.

The chain uses TRBV18 and TRBJ2-5; TRBD2 matches 8 bases. The ends lost 3 bases at V and 5 bases at J; junction bases unmatched: 5. CDR1 is KGHSH and CDR2 is LQKENI in the germline V gene. The CDR3 is 14 amino acids. The CDR3 loop reads CASSPQREFETQYF. The CDR3 DNA follows: TGTGCCAGCTCACCCCAGCGGGAGTTCGAGACCCAGTACTTC.

This sequence joins TRBV11-2 and TRBJ2-7; D not resolved. Between the trimmed V and J ends, which lost 4 bases and 5 bases, there was a span of 15 bases. Germline CDR1 is SGHAT and CDR2 is FQNNGV. The length of the CDR3 is 14 residues. CDR3 nucleotide sequence: TGTGCCAGCAGCTCTCCCTTGCCCGATGACGAGCAGTACTTC. Amino acid sequence: CASSSPLPDDEQYF.

This chain joins TRBV15 and TRBJ2-2; 10 nucleotides align to TRBD1. CDR1 LNHNV and CDR2 YYDKDF come from the germline V gene (reference sequence). The V and J ends lost 4 bases and 0 bases, in that order; junction bases with no gene match: 5. The CDR3 is 17 residues long. CDR3: CATSTRQGASNTGELFF. The CDR3 coding sequence is TGTGCCACCAGCACAAGACAGGGGGCGTCGAACACCGGGGAGCTGTTTTTT.

J is TRBJ2-1 and V is TRBV5-1; TRBD2 matches 9 bases. CDR1 is SGHRS, CDR2 YFSETQ, per germline. This CDR3 has 15 residues. V was clipped by 2 bases and J by 8 bases; unmatched bases: 8. This CDR3 reads CASSFGGRDRDEQFF. CDR3 DNA: TGCGCCAGCAGCTTTGGCGGGAGGGATCGGGATGAGCAGTTCTTC.

V is TRBV27 and J is TRBJ2-3; D is possibly TRBD1 or TRBD2 (5 bases each). The length of the CDR3 is 15 residues. Deletions cut 5 bases from V and 0 bases from J, with 12 bases between. CDR1 MNHEY and CDR2 SMNVEV come from the germline V gene (reference sequence). CDR3 loop: CASSTGTLSTDTQYF. DNA for the CDR3: TGTGCCAGCAGTACCGGGACCCTTAGCACAGATACGCAGTATTTT.

On this clone itself: The sample has other DNA sequences that encode this CDR3 too. This chain connects TRBV5-1 to TRBJ1-1; D not certain. CDR1 and CDR2 (germline): SGHRS, YFSETQ. The CDR3 has 14 amino acids. V was shortened by 0 bases and J by 2 bases, with 8 bases between the two germline ends. The CDR3 coding sequence is TGCGCCAGCAGCTTGGAGGGCGCTAACACTGAAGCTTTCTTT. The encoded protein is CASSLEGANTEAFF.

V usage is TRBV11-2 and J usage is TRBJ2-6; the D call may be TRBD1 or TRBD2 (5 bases each). There are 19 residues in the CDR3. Germline assignment: CDR1 SGHAT and CDR2 FQNNGV. V was clipped by 4 bases and J by 0 bases, with 19 bases between them. The CDR3 loop reads CASSSLHGTDVSGANVLTF. In nucleotides, the CDR3 is TGTGCCAGCAGCTCCCTCCACGGGACGGATGTCTCTGGGGCCAACGTCCTGACTTTC. The whole variable domain, remainder taken from reference TRBV11-2 and TRBJ2-6, is EAGVAQSPRYKIIEKRQSVAFWCNPISGHATLYWYQQILGQGPKLLIQFQNNGVVDDSQLPKDRFSAERLKGVDSTLKIQPAKLEDSAVYLCASSSLHGTDVSGANVLTFGAGSRLTVL.

The chain employs TRBV2 and TRBJ1-4; 7 bases match TRBD1. The length of the CDR3 is 14 residues. Losses at the gene ends were 9 bases for V and 3 bases for J; bases not matched to a gene: 7. The V gene's germline CDR1 is SNHLY and CDR2 FYNNEI. The CDR3 loop reads CASRTGGANEKLFF. In nucleotides, the CDR3 is TGTGCCAGTAGGACAGGTGGGGCTAATGAAAAACTGTTTTTT.

This clone came up a few times. This chain links TRBV18 with TRBJ1-4; TRBD1 might be the D (6 bases). The CDR3 spans 17 residues. Germline V gives CDR1 KGHSH, CDR2 LQKENI. The V end lost 3 bases, the J end lost 6 bases, and 20 bases lay between the germline ends. Here the CDR3 reads CASSPLPPRTEYEKLFF. The CDR3 region has the DNA TGTGCCAGCTCACCTTTACCCCCTAGGACAGAGTATGAAAAACTGTTTTTT.

The rearrangement joins TRBV11-2 to TRBJ1-3; 9 bases map to TRBD1. Germline lookup yields CDR1 SGHAT and CDR2 FQNNGV. The trim removed 1 base at V and 2 bases at J, leaving 3 bases unmatched. This CDR3 has 16 residues. This CDR3 reads CASSLVRTGAGNTIYF. CDR3 bases: TGTGCCAGCAGCTTAGTCCGGACAGGGGCTGGAAACACCATATATTTT.

The CDR3 loop reads CASSLTPGASGNTIYF. CDR3 sequence (DNA): TGTGCCAGCAGCCTAACACCAGGGGCCTCTGGAAACACCATATATTTT. The V gene is TRBV5-6, the J gene TRBJ1-3; D is perhaps TRBD1 (6 bases). Germline V gene data show CDR1 as SGHDT and CDR2 as YYEEEE. The CDR3 has 16 residues. V was shortened by 4 bases and J by 0 bases, with 14 bases between the two germline ends.

The chain joins TRBV9 to TRBJ2-2; D call uncertain. The germline V gene has CDR1 SGDLS and CDR2 YYNGEE. V was cut by 0 bases and J by 0 bases, with 9 bases left in between. The CDR3 runs to 16 residues. The CDR3 is CASSVGVGANTGELFF. CDR3 in DNA: TGTGCCAGCAGCGTAGGGGTTGGCGCGAACACCGGGGAGCTGTTTTTT. Full variable domain (remainder filled in from reference TRBV9 and TRBJ2-2): DSGVTQTPKHLITATGQRVTLRCSPRSGDLSVYWYQQSLDQGLQFLIQYYNGEERAKGNILERFSAQQFPDLHSELNLSSLELGDSALYFCASSVGVGANTGELFFGEGSRLTVL.

This clone appeared a few times. The rearrangement links TRBV27 to TRBJ2-1; tentative D call: TRBD2 (6 bases). The CDR3 loop spans 16 amino acids. Germline lookup yields CDR1 MNHEY and CDR2 SMNVEV (reference sequence). Deletions cut 3 bases from V and 1 base from J, with 13 bases between. The DNA for the CDR3 is TGTGCCAGCAGTTTCCGGGACTTTCGATCCTACAATGAGCAGTTCTTC. Its translation is CASSFRDFRSYNEQFF.

This clone was counted only a few times. The chain has TRBV19 and TRBJ2-1; 9 nucleotides align to TRBD2. The germline gives CDR1 LNHDA, CDR2 SQIVND (reference sequence). There are 14 residues in the CDR3. J lost 8 bases, V lost 7 bases, and 9 bases had no gene match. The CDR3 loop is CASTQGTSRDEQFF. The CDR3 region has the DNA TGTGCCAGTACCCAAGGGACTAGCAGAGATGAGCAGTTCTTC.

The J gene is TRBJ2-5, the V gene TRBV5-1; tentatively, D is TRBD2 (6 bases). This CDR3 spans 15 amino acids. Germline V CDR1 and CDR2: SGHRS, YFSETQ. Trimming removed 2 bases at V and 4 bases at J, with 15 bases between. The CDR3 loop is CASSFLVGGGETQYF. As DNA, the CDR3 is TGCGCCAGCAGCTTTTTGGTCGGGGGTGGAGAGACCCAGTACTTC. Based on the CDR3 plus reference TRBV5-1 and TRBJ2-5, the full variable domain is KAGVTQTPRYLIKTRGQQVTLSCSPISGHRSVSWYQQTPGQGLQFLFEYFSETQRNKGNFPGRFSGRQFSNSRSEMNVSTLELGDSALYLCASSFLVGGGETQYFGPGTRLLVL.

There are many counts of this clone. The V gene is TRBV30, the J gene TRBJ1-2; TRBD1 matches at 7 bases. The ends lost 1 base at V and 2 bases at J; junction bases unmatched: 10. Germline values: CDR1 GTSNPN, CDR2 SVGIG (reference sequence). CDR3 length: 16 residues. The CDR3 nucleotides are TGTGCCTGGAGTGCCGGTGGAGGGGGCAACAACTATGGCTACACCTTC. Its translation is CAWSAGGGGNNYGYTF.

V is TRBV28 and J is TRBJ1-2, with D possibly being TRBD1 (5 bases). There are 17 residues in the CDR3. The V end was cut by 2 bases, the J end by 4 bases, with 20 bases between. In germline, CDR1 is MDHEN, CDR2 SYDVKM. The CDR3 DNA follows: TGTGCCAGCAGTTTAGGACTCGGGGGAAGGAGCGGCTATGGCTACACCTTC. This gives the protein CASSLGLGGRSGYGYTF.

The chain has TRBV19 and TRBJ2-5; weak D call: TRBD1 (6 bases). This CDR3 region has 15 residues. Per germline, CDR1 LNHDA and CDR2 SQIVND (reference sequence). V gave up 5 bases and J gave up 4 bases, with 17 bases separating them. CDR3 in DNA: TGTGCCAGTAGTCCCCTTCGGACAGCTGGAGAGACCCAGTACTTC. Its protein product is CASSPLRTAGETQYF. The entire variable domain, with the rest obtained from reference TRBV19 and TRBJ2-5, is as follows: DGGITQSPKYLFRKEGQNVTLSCEQNLNHDAMYWYRQDPGQGLRLIYYSQIVNDFQKGDIAEGYSVSREKKESFPLTVTSAQKNPTAFYLCASSPLRTAGETQYFGPGTRLLVL.

This clone was detected a few times. The V gene is TRBV25-1, the J gene TRBJ2-7; TRBD2 is a possible D gene (6 bases). The length of the CDR3 is 14 residues. Germline lookup yields CDR1 MGHDK and CDR2 SYGVNS. V was cut by 4 bases and J by 2 bases, with 12 bases left in between. DNA of the CDR3: TGTGCCAGCAGTGTTCAGTCGGGGGCCTACGAGCAGTACTTC. It translates to CASSVQSGAYEQYF.

The chain has TRBV7-3 and TRBJ2-1; D possibly corresponds to TRBD2 (5 bases). The V and J ends lost 4 bases and 5 bases respectively, with 9 bases between them. The CDR3 is 13 residues long. Per germline, CDR1 SGHTA and CDR2 FQGTGA. The CDR3 reads CASSSSGNNEQFF. CDR3 DNA sequence: TGTGCCAGCAGCTCCAGCGGAAACAATGAGCAGTTCTTC.

A single count supports this clone. V gene TRBV5-6 combines with J gene TRBJ2-5, with 11 bases matching TRBD2. The junction had 9 bases not matched to a gene; V was cut back by 4 bases and J by 1 base. Germline V lookup: CDR1 SGHDT, CDR2 YYEEEE. CDR3 size: 17 residues. CDR3 residues: CASSRDSTSGAQETQYF. As DNA, the CDR3 is TGTGCCAGCAGCCGAGATTCGACTAGCGGGGCCCAAGAGACCCAGTACTTC.

The gene calls are TRBV29-1 and TRBJ1-4; D may be TRBD1 (6 bases). Germline CDR1 is SQVTM and CDR2 is ANQGSEA. V lost 4 bases and J lost 3, with 9 bases in between. The CDR3 covers 13 residues. The CDR3 nucleotides are TGCAGCGTTGGTGCAGGGGCTAATGAAAAACTGTTTTTT. Translating it yields CSVGAGANEKLFF.

The chain recombines TRBV27 with TRBJ1-5, with 7 bases that match TRBD1. Per the germline V gene, CDR1 is MNHEY and CDR2 is SMNVEV (reference sequence). This CDR3 region has 15 residues. V gave up 6 bases and J gave up 0 bases; unmatched junction bases: 5. Written as DNA, the CDR3 is TGTGCCAGCAGATCCGGGACAGCTAGCAATCAGCCCCAGCATTTT. Translated: CASRSGTASNQPQHF.

The chain links TRBV5-1 to TRBJ2-1; no firm D call. Per the germline V gene, CDR1 is SGHRS and CDR2 is YFSETQ. The ends were cut back, 1 base at V and 5 bases at J, with 13 bases in the middle. The CDR3 contains 15 residues. The CDR3: CASSLSPRWDNEQFF. DNA for the CDR3: TGCGCCAGCAGCTTGTCTCCCAGGTGGGACAATGAGCAGTTCTTC.